Below, 15 T cell receptor beta chains from the same sample are listed, as sequenced in a study of technical replicates of blood from four donors. Profiled with immunoSEQ multiplex PCR; TCRdb holds only in-frame clones, not every one. The sample lists some 80,000 clones; roughly 94% were seen once. Material for sequencing was T cells isolated from PBMCs. The receptor set was obtained from a human donor in good health.

This CDR3 reads CASSPIIDTEAFF. In nucleotides, the CDR3 is TGTGCCAGCAGCCCGATTATAGACACTGAAGCTTTCTTT. The chain combines TRBV5-5 with TRBJ1-1; no firm D call. CDR1 SGHKS and CDR2 YYEKEE come from the germline V gene (reference sequence). This CDR3 is 13 amino acids long. Trimming left V 4 bases short and J 3 bases short, with 10 bases between. The variable domain in full, completed from reference TRBV5-5 and TRBJ1-1, reads DAGVTQSPTHLIKTRGQQVTLRCSPISGHKSVSWYQQVLGQGPQFIFQYYEKEERGRGNFPDRFSARQFPNYSSELNVNALLLGDSALYLCASSPIIDTEAFFGQGTRLTVV.

The chain has TRBV4-1 and TRBJ2-1; D not certain. Germline CDR1 MGHRA, CDR2 YSYEKL. The V gene lost 0 bases and the J gene lost 5 bases, with 11 bases spanning the gap. There are 15 residues in the CDR3. The CDR3 loop reads CASSQDNAGDNEQFF. CDR3 DNA sequence: TGCGCCAGCAGCCAAGATAATGCTGGAGACAATGAGCAGTTCTTC.

The rearrangement uses TRBV4-3 and TRBJ2-3, with 7 positions matching TRBD1. Germline assignment: CDR1 LGHNA and CDR2 YSLEER. The V segment lost 0 bases and the J segment 2 bases; nucleotides outside the gene matches: 5. The CDR3 spans 16 residues. CDR3: CASSQEWGQLTDTQYF. The CDR3 bases are TGCGCCAGCAGCCAAGAATGGGGACAGCTCACAGATACGCAGTATTTT.

CDR3 nucleotides: TGTGCCAGCATAACCTTTTGGGGGCCTCGGGAGACCCAGTACTTC. Translated, it gives CASITFWGPRETQYF. The genes are TRBV28 and TRBJ2-5; perhaps TRBD1 as D (6 bases). Deletions cut 7 bases from V and 5 bases from J, with 20 bases between. The CDR3 covers 15 residues. CDR1 is MDHEN, CDR2 SYDVKM, per germline.

The chain employs TRBV19 and TRBJ1-1; D is possibly TRBD1 (6 bases). Germline assignment: CDR1 LNHDA and CDR2 SQIVND (reference sequence). V was clipped by 0 bases and J by 4 bases, with 9 bases between them. The CDR3 loop spans 14 amino acids. This chain's CDR3 is CASSIDPGVTEAFF. The CDR3 DNA sequence: TGTGCCAGTAGTATAGATCCAGGGGTCACTGAAGCTTTCTTT.

The chain combines TRBV6-5 with TRBJ2-7; no definite D call. Trimming removed 0 bases from V and 7 bases from J, with 7 bases in between. The CDR3 extends over 12 amino acids. CDR1 and CDR2 from the germline V gene are MNHEY and SVGAGI. CDR3 DNA: TGTGCCAGCAGTTACTCCTTGACAGAGCAGTACTTC. It translates to CASSYSLTEQYF.

V and J are TRBV29-1 and TRBJ1-3, with 8 bases identical to TRBD1. Germline V gene sequence: CDR1 SQVTM, CDR2 ANQGSEA. V shed 6 bases and J 0 bases; nucleotides not matched to a gene: 1. This CDR3 is built from 13 residues. The CDR3 bases are TGCAGCGTAGGACAGGGCTCTGGAAACACCATATATTTT. Translating it yields CSVGQGSGNTIYF.

The V and J genes are TRBV4-1 and TRBJ1-1; weak D call: TRBD1 (5 bases). The V gene's germline CDR1 is MGHRA and CDR2 YSYEKL. Trimming pared 1 base from V and 5 bases from J, leaving 11 bases between. The CDR3 sequence is 14 residues long. The CDR3 is CASSQVEGDTEAFF. DNA of the CDR3: TGCGCCAGCAGCCAAGTAGAAGGGGATACTGAAGCTTTCTTT.

The table lists this clone with a count of one. The chain carries TRBV6-4 and TRBJ1-1; the D gene is possibly TRBD1 (5 bases). The V gene's germline CDR1 is MRHNA and CDR2 SNTAGT. V was pared by 3 bases and J by 5 bases, with 10 bases between. This CDR3 is 13 amino acids long. The CDR3 DNA is TGTGCCAGCAGTGAATGGCGGGGGACTGAAGCTTTCTTT. Encoded protein: CASSEWRGTEAFF.

The genes are TRBV4-1 and TRBJ2-3; TRBD2 matches 9 bases. Germline V CDR1 and CDR2: MGHRA, YSYEKL. The CDR3 covers 16 residues. The J segment lost 6 bases and the V segment lost 0 bases, leaving 7 bases of the junction unmatched. CDR3 DNA sequence: TGCGCCAGCAGCCAAGAGGGGCCTAGCGGGATCGATACGCAGTATTTT. Amino acids: CASSQEGPSGIDTQYF.

The genes are TRBV6-6 and TRBJ1-2; no definite D call. V was shortened by 0 bases and J by 4 bases, with 6 bases between the two germline ends. The V gene's germline CDR1 is MNHNY and CDR2 SVGAGI (reference sequence). The CDR3 is 13 amino acids. In nucleotides, the CDR3 is TGTGCCAGCAGTTACTCGAGAAGCTATGGCTACACCTTC. It specifies CASSYSRSYGYTF.

The chain employs TRBV7-3 and TRBJ2-3; perhaps TRBD2 as D (6 bases). CDR1 is SGHTA, CDR2 FQGTGA, per germline. Trimming shortened V by 5 bases and J by 0 bases, and 12 bases separated the two germline ends. The CDR3 is 15 residues long. CDR3 DNA: TGTGCCAGCAGCCCCATGAGCGGGAGCACAGATACGCAGTATTTT. This encodes CASSPMSGSTDTQYF.

V and J are TRBV19 and TRBJ1-5; 10 bases are shared with TRBD1. CDR1 and CDR2 (germline): LNHDA, SQIVND (reference sequence). The V gene end was trimmed by 6 bases and the J gene end by 4 bases; junction bases not matched to a gene: 9. The CDR3 extends over 16 amino acids. CDR3 sequence (DNA): TGTGCCAGTAGATTCGAGCGGGGACAGGGGAATCAGCCCCAGCATTTT. Its protein is CASRFERGQGNQPQHF.

This chain links TRBV19 with TRBJ2-7; D may be TRBD1 (6 bases). Trimming shortened V by 2 bases and J by 3 bases, and 8 bases separated the two germline ends. This CDR3 comprises 13 residues. Per germline, CDR1 LNHDA and CDR2 SQIVND (reference sequence). CDR3 in DNA: TGTGCCAGTAGTATACAGGGGAACTACGAGCAGTACTTC. It specifies CASSIQGNYEQYF.

This clone has only one observation. The chain couples TRBV4-1 to TRBJ1-1, with D possibly matching TRBD1 (5 bases). This CDR3 comprises 14 residues. Germline CDR1 is MGHRA and CDR2 is YSYEKL. Trimming took 6 bases from V and 6 from J, leaving 17 bases between them. CDR3 DNA sequence: TGCGCCAGCAGTTTCAAAGGGGTAGGCTCTGAAGCTTTCTTT. Protein: CASSFKGVGSEAFF.